This T cell receptor beta chain was found in a study of blood T cell repertoires in COVID-19. Study-wide background: Sample material is recorded as cDNA or gDNA derived from T cells, B-cell-depleted T cells, or PBMCs.

V was cut by 10 bases and J by 5 bases, with 15 bases left in between. This CDR3 has 13 amino acids. Germline values: CDR1 MDHEN, CDR2 SYDVKM. In the original processing: Reference gene primer amplification gave estimated nucleated cell counts. Libraries were prepared by immunoSEQ multiplex PCR; TCRdb keeps only in-frame clonotypes and omits some of them. The V and J calls and clone size are taken from that table; D and trimming were inferred from the DNA. The sample lists tens of thousands of clones; more than 75% were seen once. What was sequenced was peripheral blood. This sequence joins TRBV28 and TRBJ1-5, with D possibly matching TRBD1 (6 bases). This clonotype was obtained from a woman between 70 and 85 years old in a cohort sampled during active COVID-19. CDR3 sequence reads: CATVTGTYQPQHF. Here the CDR3 DNA reads TGTGCCACCGTGACAGGAACGTATCAGCCCCAGCATTTT.